This T cell receptor (beta chain) was profiled in a study of Graves' ophthalmopathy and Graves' hyperthyroidism. Whole-study results and caveats: Blood also harbored most expanded thyroid clonotypes above 0.001 frequency. The model predicted progression of ophthalmopathy with a sensitivity of roughly 69%, and its specificity was 72% to 80%. Ophthalmopathy versus stable hyperthyroidism: 13-signature model gave around 85% sensitivity, 80% to 84% specificity.

Certain patients, namely those with other autoimmune diseases, uncontrolled infections, pregnancy or lactation, were excluded. For this clonotype: The antigen is not known. One junction end disagrees with the germline gene, perhaps due to a read error.

This CDR3 comprises 17 residues. Per the germline V gene, CDR1 is KGHDR and CDR2 is SFDVKD. Amplified TCR beta CDR3 regions were obtained using RNA transcripts as template. The workflow started with a first-round RT-PCR run with HTBI primers and then moved on to a second-round multiplex PCR. TCRdb passed the multiplex PCR reads through MiXCR, listing each CDR3 protein once. The sample yields around 590,000 distinct CDR3 sequences, just under 40% seen once. The V call is TRBV24-1, the J call TRBJ2-5; 11 positions match TRBD2. The sequencing input was peripheral blood or thyroid tissue (not recorded which). The TCR comes from an adult man with Graves' hyperthyroidism. The chain's CDR3 is CATSDLVAGGPVETQCF. CDR3 nucleotides: TGTGCCACCAGTGATCTCGTAGCGGGAGGGCCTGTGGAGACCCAGTGCTTC.